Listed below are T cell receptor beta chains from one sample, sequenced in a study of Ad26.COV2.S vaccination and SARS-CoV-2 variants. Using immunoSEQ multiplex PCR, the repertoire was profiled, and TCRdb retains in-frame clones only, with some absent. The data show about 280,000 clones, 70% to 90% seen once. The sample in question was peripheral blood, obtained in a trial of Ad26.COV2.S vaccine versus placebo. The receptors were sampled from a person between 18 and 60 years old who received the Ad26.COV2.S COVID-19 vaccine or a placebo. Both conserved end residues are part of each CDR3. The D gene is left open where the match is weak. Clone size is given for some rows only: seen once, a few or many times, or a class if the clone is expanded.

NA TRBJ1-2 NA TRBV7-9 CASSFGGLEDGYTF TGTGCCAGCAGCTTCGGGGGGCTTGAGGATGGCTACACCTTC
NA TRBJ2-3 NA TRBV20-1 CSASSPGTDTQYF TGCAGTGCTAGTAGCCCGGGAACAGATACGCAGTATTTT
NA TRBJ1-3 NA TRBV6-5 CASSPGGSGNTIYF TGTGCCAGCAGTCCAGGTGGATCTGGAAACACCATATATTTT
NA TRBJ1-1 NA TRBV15 CATSFGTLNTEAFF TGTGCCACCAGCTTCGGGACACTGAACACTGAAGCTTTCTTT
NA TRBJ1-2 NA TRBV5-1 CASSFTGEGGYTF TGCGCCAGCAGCTTCACGGGAGAAGGCGGCTACACCTTC
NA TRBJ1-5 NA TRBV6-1 CASSDRLLGQPQHF TGTGCCAGCAGTGATAGGCTCCTTGGACAGCCCCAGCATTTT
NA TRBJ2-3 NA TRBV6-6 CASSYPGSDTQYF TGTGCCAGCAGTTACCCAGGGTCAGATACGCAGTATTTT
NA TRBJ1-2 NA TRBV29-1 CSGSDNNYGYTF TGCAGCGGTTCCGATAACAACTATGGCTACACCTTC
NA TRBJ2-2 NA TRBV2 CASSGLPMGGELFF TGTGCCAGCAGTGGATTACCCATGGGAGGGGAGCTGTTTTTT
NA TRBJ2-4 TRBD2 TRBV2 CASSEWSGGPKNIQYF TGTGCCAGCAGTGAATGGAGCGGGGGGCCCAAAAACATTCAGTACTTC
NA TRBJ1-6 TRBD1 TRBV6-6 CASSPDRNSPLHF TGTGCCAGCAGTCCGGACAGGAATTCACCCCTCCACTTT
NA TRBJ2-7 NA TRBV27 CASSSYRGEVGAYEQYF TGTGCCAGCAGTTCCTATCGTGGGGAAGTGGGCGCCTACGAGCAGTACTTC
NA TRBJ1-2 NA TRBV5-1 CASSLGDRLDGYTF TGCGCCAGCAGCTTGGGAGACCGACTGGACGGCTACACCTTC
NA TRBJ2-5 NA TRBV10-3 CAISDHQETQYF TGTGCCATCAGTGATCACCAGGAGACCCAGTACTTC
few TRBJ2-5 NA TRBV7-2 CASSPQGSRETQYF TGTGCCAGCAGCCCGCAGGGCAGCAGAGAGACCCAGTACTTC
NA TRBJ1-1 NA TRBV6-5 CASRALKVMNTEAFF TGTGCCAGCAGGGCATTAAAAGTCATGAACACTGAAGCTTTCTTT
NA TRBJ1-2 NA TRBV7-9 CASSQSYGYTF TGTGCCAGCAGCCAGAGCTATGGCTACACCTTC
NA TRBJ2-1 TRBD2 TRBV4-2 CASSQEKLAGVDEQFF TGTGCCAGCAGCCAAGAAAAACTAGCGGGAGTTGATGAGCAGTTCTTC
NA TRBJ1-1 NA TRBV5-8 CASSFLGTPEAFF TGTGCCAGCAGCTTCCTGGGGACACCCGAAGCTTTCTTT
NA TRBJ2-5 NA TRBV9 CASSRTSTGKETQYF TGTGCCAGCAGTCGTACGTCTACTGGGAAAGAGACCCAGTACTTC
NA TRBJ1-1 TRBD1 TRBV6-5 CASTLRTGGTEAFF TGTGCCAGCACCTTACGGACAGGGGGCACTGAAGCTTTCTTT
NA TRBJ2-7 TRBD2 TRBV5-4 CASSTRGGASGEQYF TGTGCCAGCAGCACGCGCGGGGGGGCGTCCGGGGAGCAGTACTTC
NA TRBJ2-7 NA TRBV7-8 CASSPRTNSYEQYF TGTGCCAGCAGCCCCCGGACTAACTCCTACGAGCAGTACTTC
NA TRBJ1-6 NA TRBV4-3 CASSQDPTSSYNSPLHF TGCGCCAGCAGCCAAGATCCCACGAGCTCCTATAATTCACCCCTCCACTTT
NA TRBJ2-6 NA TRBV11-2 CASSLEGNSGANVLTF TGTGCCAGCAGCTTAGAAGGGAACTCTGGGGCCAACGTCCTGACTTTC
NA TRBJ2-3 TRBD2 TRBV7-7 CASSLSASGGTDTQYF TGTGCCAGCAGCTTAAGCGCTAGCGGAGGCACAGATACGCAGTATTTT